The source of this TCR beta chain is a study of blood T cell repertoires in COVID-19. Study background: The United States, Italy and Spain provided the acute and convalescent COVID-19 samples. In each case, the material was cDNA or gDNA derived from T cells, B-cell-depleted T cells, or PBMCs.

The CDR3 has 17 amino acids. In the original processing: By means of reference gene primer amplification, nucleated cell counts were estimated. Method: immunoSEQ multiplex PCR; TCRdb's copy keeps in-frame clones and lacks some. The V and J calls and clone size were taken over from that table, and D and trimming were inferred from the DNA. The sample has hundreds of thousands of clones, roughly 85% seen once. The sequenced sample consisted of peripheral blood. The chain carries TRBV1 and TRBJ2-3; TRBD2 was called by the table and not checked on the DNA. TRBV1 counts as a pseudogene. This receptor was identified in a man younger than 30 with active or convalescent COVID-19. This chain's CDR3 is CTSSQGSSGRITDTQYF. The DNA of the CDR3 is TGCACCAGCAGCCAAGGTTCTAGCGGGAGGATCACAGATACGCAGTATTTT.